What follows is one T cell receptor (beta chain) and its context. Data came from immunoSEQ multiplex PCR; TCRdb stores just in-frame clones and leaves some out. The sample yields about 54,000 clones, more than 85% seen once. The entry originates in a study of OX40 agonist ivuxolimab in advanced cancers. Germline loops: CDR1 MNHEY, CDR2 SVGAGI. V gave up 6 bases and J gave up 7 bases, with 13 bases separating them. The CDR3 is 13 residues long. Material: CD4+ or CD8+ T cells sorted from blood, obtained in a trial of the OX40 agonist ivuxolimab. The chain carries TRBV6-5 and TRBJ1-5; D is undetermined. The clonotype originates from an adult with an advanced solid tumor such as melanoma, head and neck, liver or kidney cancer. The CDR3 nucleotides are TGTGCCAGCAGCCCCGACATGAACCAGCCCCAGCATTTT. It codes for CASSPDMNQPQHF.